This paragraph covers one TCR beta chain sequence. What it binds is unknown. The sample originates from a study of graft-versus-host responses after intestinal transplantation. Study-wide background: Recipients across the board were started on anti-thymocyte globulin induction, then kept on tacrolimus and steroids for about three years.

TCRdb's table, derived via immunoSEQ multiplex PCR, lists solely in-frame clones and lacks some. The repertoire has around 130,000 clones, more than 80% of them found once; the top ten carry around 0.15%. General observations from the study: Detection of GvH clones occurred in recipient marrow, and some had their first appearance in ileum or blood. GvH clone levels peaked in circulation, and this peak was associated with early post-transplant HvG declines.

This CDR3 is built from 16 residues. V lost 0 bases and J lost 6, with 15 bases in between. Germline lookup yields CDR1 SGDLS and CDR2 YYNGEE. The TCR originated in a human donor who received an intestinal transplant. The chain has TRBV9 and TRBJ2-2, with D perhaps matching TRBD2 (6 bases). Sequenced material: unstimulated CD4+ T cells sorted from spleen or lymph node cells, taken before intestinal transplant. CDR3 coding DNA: TGTGCCAGCAGCGTAGCGGGAATGACTAGTCCCGGGGAGCTGTTTTTT. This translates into CASSVAGMTSPGELFF.